This T cell receptor beta chain was sequenced in a study of CD8+CD57+ T cells in acquired aplastic anemia. Study-wide background: Sorted cells (CD4+ and CD8+) yielded DNA amounts that averaged about 3.4 ug.

Sequencing was done on patients that had shown CD8+CD57+ cell expansion by flow cytometry. Template material for TCR beta VDJ and CDR3 profiling consisted of genomic DNA. TCRdb passed the reads through MiXCR, listing each CDR3 protein once. The sample shows 150,000 to 200,000 distinct CDR3 sequences, 45% to 55% of them seen only once. Germline V CDR1 and CDR2: SNHLY, FYNNEI. Trimming took 5 bases from V and 7 from J, leaving 15 bases between them. CDR3 length: 15 amino acids. The chain joins TRBV2 to TRBJ1-6, with D perhaps matching TRBD1 (5 bases). Sequenced input: sorted CD4+, CD8+, or CD8+CD57+ T cells (not recorded which) from PBMCs. This receptor was taken from a human donor with aplastic anemia. DNA of the CDR3: TGTGCCAGCAGTTACGGGTACCGGGACAATTCACCCCTCCACTTT. It codes for CASSYGYRDNSPLHF.